The rows below give T cell receptor beta chains drawn from one sample of a study of blood T cells in healthy people across ages. TCRdb independently ran MiXCR on the 5' RACE reads; one entry per CDR3 protein. The sample contains 910,000 or so distinct CDR3 sequences, roughly 50% of which appear only once. The material sequenced was blood. The receptors come from a woman aged 55 to 70 in good health. The CDR3 runs from the conserved cysteine through the conserved F or W. The D gene is left open where the match is weak. Size tells how often a clone was seen (once, few, many) or the class of an expanded clone, and some rows leave it out.

J,D,V,size,CDR3,DNA
TRBJ2-1,TRBD2,TRBV20-1,.,CSARTGTRGYNEQFF,TGCAGTGCTAGGACCGGGACTAGAGGCTACAATGAGCAGTTCTTC
TRBJ2-7,.,TRBV13,few,CASSYLGPYEQYF,TGTGCCAGCAGCTACCTAGGGCCCTACGAGCAGTACTTC
TRBJ2-4,.,TRBV20-1,.,CSARWGRAKNIQYF,TGCAGTGCTAGATGGGGTAGAGCCAAAAACATTCAGTACTTC
TRBJ1-1,.,TRBV20-1,.,CSARSRGTEAFF,TGCAGTGCCAGATCCAGGGGAACTGAAGCTTTCTTT
TRBJ2-1,.,TRBV7-2,.,CASSLPRPTYNEQFF,TGTGCCAGCAGCTTACCGCGGCCCACCTACAATGAGCAGTTCTTC
TRBJ2-4,TRBD1,TRBV6-2/TRBV6-3,few,CASRAGGIGNIQYF,TGTGCCAGCAGGGCAGGGGGAATCGGGAACATTCAGTACTTC
TRBJ2-1,.,TRBV10-3,.,CAILRRNNEQFF,TGTGCCATCCTTCGACGAAACAATGAGCAGTTCTTC
TRBJ2-7,.,TRBV18,.,CASSPALRDNEQYF,TGTGCCAGCTCACCAGCCTTAAGGGACAATGAGCAGTACTTC
TRBJ1-1,TRBD1,TRBV20-1,.,CSPGDRENTEAFF,TGCAGTCCAGGTGACAGGGAGAACACTGAAGCTTTCTTT
TRBJ2-3,.,TRBV20-1,.,CSVGRGRESDTQYF,TGCAGTGTTGGGAGGGGGCGGGAATCAGATACGCAGTATTTT
TRBJ2-5,.,TRBV4-1,.,CASSQDPSGGNYNEQYF,TGCGCCAGCAGCCAAGATCCCAGCGGAGGCAATTACAATGAGCAGTACTTC
TRBJ1-1,.,TRBV6-5,few,CASSYSTPNTEAFF,TGTGCCAGCAGTTACTCGACACCTAACACTGAAGCTTTCTTT
TRBJ2-1,.,TRBV10-3,once,CAISPRTDSYNEQFF,TGTGCCATCAGCCCCAGGACCGATTCCTACAATGAGCAGTTCTTC
TRBJ1-6,.,TRBV20-1,.,CSATRRGLGSPLHF,TGCAGTGCAACAAGACGAGGGCTGGGTTCACCCCTCCACTTT
TRBJ1-6,.,TRBV3-1,few,CASSQETWPSPLHF,TGTGCCAGCAGCCAAGAGACGTGGCCCTCACCCCTCCACTTT
TRBJ2-7,TRBD1,TRBV4-2,.,CASRQDRGLSYEQYF,TGTGCCAGCAGGCAAGACAGGGGTCTTTCGTACGAGCAGTACTTC
TRBJ1-5,.,TRBV10-2,.,CASSETGNQPQHF,TGCGCCAGCAGTGAGACAGGGAATCAGCCCCAGCATTTT
TRBJ2-1,.,TRBV6-6,.,CASSSEGGSSYNEQFF,TGTGCCAGCAGTTCTGAGGGTGGGAGCTCCTACAATGAGCAGTTCTTC
TRBJ1-1,.,TRBV9,.,CASSVTGVNTEAFF,TGTGCCAGCAGCGTAACGGGAGTGAACACTGAAGCTTTCTTT
TRBJ1-2,.,TRBV7-2,.,CASSLENRPYGYTF,TGTGCCAGCAGCTTAGAGAACAGACCCTATGGCTACACCTTC
TRBJ1-1,.,TRBV20-1,.,CSARDRRGASTEAFF,TGCAGTGCTAGAGATCGAAGGGGGGCGAGCACTGAAGCTTTCTTT
TRBJ2-3,TRBD2,TRBV11-2,.,CASSLTSSGNVYF,TGTGCCAGCAGCTTAACCTCTAGCGGGAATGTGTATTTT
TRBJ2-7,TRBD1,TRBV5-1,.,CASSLLGGGQGSTGYEQYF,TGCGCCAGCAGCCTCCTGGGTGGGGGACAGGGATCGACGGGCTACGAGCAGTACTTC
TRBJ1-5,TRBD1,TRBV6-2/TRBV6-3,.,CASRWTGNNQPQHF,TGTGCCAGCAGATGGACAGGGAATAATCAGCCCCAGCATTTT
TRBJ2-4,TRBD1,TRBV7-2,few,CASSLVGTAGGIQYF,TGTGCCAGCAGCTTAGTAGGGACAGCCGGCGGCATTCAGTACTTC
TRBJ2-5,.,TRBV20-1,few,CSARAASTPQETQYF,TGCAGTGCTAGAGCGGCGTCAACCCCGCAAGAGACCCAGTACTTC
TRBJ1-2,.,TRBV3-1,few,CASSQRSPYGYTF,TGTGCCAGCAGCCAACGTTCCCCCTATGGCTACACCTTC